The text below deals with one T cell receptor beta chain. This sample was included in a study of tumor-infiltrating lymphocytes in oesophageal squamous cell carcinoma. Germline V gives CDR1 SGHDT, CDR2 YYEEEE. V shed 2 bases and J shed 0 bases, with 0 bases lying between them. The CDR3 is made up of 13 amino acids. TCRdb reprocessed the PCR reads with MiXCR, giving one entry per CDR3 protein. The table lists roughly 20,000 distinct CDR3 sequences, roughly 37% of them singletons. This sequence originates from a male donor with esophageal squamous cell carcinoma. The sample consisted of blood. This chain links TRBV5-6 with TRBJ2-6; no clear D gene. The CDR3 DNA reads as TGTGCCAGCAGCTTCTCTGGGGCCAACGTCCTGACTTTC. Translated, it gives CASSFSGANVLTF. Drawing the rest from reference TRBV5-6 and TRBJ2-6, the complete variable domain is DAGVTQSPTHLIKTRGQQVTLRCSPKSGHDTVSWYQQALGQGPQFIFQYYEEEERQRGNFPDRFSGHQFPNYSSELNVNALLLGDSALYLCASSFSGANVLTFGAGSRLTVL.